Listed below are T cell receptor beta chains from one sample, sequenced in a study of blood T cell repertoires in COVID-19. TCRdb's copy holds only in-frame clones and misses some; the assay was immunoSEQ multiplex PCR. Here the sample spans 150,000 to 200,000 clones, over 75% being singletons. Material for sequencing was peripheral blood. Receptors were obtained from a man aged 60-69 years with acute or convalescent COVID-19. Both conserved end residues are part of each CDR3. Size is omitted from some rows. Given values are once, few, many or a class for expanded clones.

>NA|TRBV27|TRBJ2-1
CASSPLGGSRSYNEQFF
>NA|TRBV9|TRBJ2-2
CASSVGRVPGELFF
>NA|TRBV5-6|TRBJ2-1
CASSLGSGGAFF
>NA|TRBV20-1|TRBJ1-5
CSASPLDRTSNQPQHF
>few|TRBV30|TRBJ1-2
CAWRGGGYGYTF
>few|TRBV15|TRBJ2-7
CATSPQGALPYEQYF
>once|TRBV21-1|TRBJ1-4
CASSKVGSGIPTNEKLFF
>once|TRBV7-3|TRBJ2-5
CASSLIGDRVPETQYF
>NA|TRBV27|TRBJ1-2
CASSRNLDREGGYTF
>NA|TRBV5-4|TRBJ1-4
CASSLRTGGNEKLFF
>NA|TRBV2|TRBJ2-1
CASLSGSYNEQFF
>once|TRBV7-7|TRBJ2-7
CASSFSGSGPTYEQYF
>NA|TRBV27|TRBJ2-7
CASSPSLAGGLEQYF
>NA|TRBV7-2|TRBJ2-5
CASSPTENGETQYF
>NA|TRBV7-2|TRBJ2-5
CASSQAGETQYF
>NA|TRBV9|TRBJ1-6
CASRLGQENSPLHF
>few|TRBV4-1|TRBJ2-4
CASSLTVDRTLRGSKNIQYF
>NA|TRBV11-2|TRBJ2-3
CASSLLAGMTDTQYF
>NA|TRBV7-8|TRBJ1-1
CASSIHRGPNTEAFF
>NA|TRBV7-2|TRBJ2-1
CASSSSGLSYNEQFF
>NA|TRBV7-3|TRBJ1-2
CASSSDEGDYGYTF
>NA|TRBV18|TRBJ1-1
CASSRPGTGWGTEAFF
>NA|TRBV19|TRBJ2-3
CASSPSVADTQYF
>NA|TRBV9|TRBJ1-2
CASGRGEQGWQDGYTF
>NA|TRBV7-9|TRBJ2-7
CASSPYLGEGYEQYF
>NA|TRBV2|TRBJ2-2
CASSPLGLNTGELFF
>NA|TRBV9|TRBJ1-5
CASNGRLGKEGQPQHF
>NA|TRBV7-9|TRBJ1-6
CASSSDRLYNSPLHF
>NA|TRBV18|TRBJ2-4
CASSPPGKLAKNIQYF
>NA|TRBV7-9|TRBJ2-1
CASSLWTSGRTEQFF
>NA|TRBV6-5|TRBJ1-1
CASRDTMYRGTEAFF
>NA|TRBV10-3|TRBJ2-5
CAISEFAGGRVRETQYF
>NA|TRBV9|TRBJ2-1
CASSAPRGDVTQFF
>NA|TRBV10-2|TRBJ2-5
CASSPVTGRETQYF
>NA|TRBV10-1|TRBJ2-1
CASSEALAGERNEQFF
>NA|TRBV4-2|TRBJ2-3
CASSQEAGGGDTQYF
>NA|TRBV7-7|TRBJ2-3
CASSLVGPRGLAARPPTDTQYF
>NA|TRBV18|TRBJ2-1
CASSPGLAGGPVGEQFF
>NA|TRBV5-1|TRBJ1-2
CASSLDGTPYGYTF
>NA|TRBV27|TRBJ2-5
CASSSRGLQETQYF
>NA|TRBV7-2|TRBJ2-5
CASSSRDRGQTQYF
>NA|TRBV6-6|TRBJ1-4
CASSDGTATNEKLFF
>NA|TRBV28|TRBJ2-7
CASSHRDSYEQYF
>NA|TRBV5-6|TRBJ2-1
CASSQLWRGSYNEQFF
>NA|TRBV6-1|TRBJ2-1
CASSETTGGLGVFF
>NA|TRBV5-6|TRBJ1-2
CASSLRGTGNYGYTF
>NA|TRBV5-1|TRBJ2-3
CASSLVGLTTDTQYF
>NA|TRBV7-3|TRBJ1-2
CASSLIDRGNYGYTF
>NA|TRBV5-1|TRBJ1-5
CASSHTDRGQAQPQHF
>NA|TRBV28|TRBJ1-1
CASNVPGGTEAFF
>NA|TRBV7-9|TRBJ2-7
CASSLGVGSLAHEQYF
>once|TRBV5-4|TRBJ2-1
CASSSSGRRYNEQFF
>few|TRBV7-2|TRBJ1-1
CASSSPGSGTEAFF
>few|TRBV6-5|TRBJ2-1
CASSYLAGGPGGEQFF
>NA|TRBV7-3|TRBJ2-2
CASSLPTGQNTGELFF
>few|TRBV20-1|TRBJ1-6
CSATEGDSPLHF
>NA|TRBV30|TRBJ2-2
CAWSGFAGEVSTGELFF
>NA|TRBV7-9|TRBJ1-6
CASSSESSYNSPLHF
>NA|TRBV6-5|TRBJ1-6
CASRDQGNSPLHF
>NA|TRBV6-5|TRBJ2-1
CASVVSLGYNEQFF